Presented here are 18 T cell receptor beta chains from one specimen sequenced in a study of T-cell memory formation after mild COVID-19. TCRdb re-derived calls from the 5' RACE reads in MiXCR, one entry per CDR3 protein. The sample carries about 430,000 distinct CDR3 sequences, roughly 26% recorded once. Sequenced material: PBMCs or a T cell subset sorted from them (not recorded which). All receptors derive from an adult woman who had mild COVID-19 (a few samples of this study predate the infection). Cell type and time point are not known.

The chain employs TRBV11-2 and TRBJ1-2; D might be TRBD1 (6 bases). Trimming took off 1 base at V and 4 bases at J, with 10 bases between the two ends. There are 14 residues in the CDR3. CDR1 is SGHAT, CDR2 FQNNGV, per germline. The chain's CDR3 is CASSLADRTYGYTF. CDR3 nucleotide sequence: TGTGCCAGCAGCTTAGCGGACAGAACCTATGGCTACACCTTC.

This clonotype was observed at least ten times. The V and J genes are TRBV7-9 and TRBJ1-4; no reliable D call. In germline, CDR1 is SEHNR, CDR2 FQNEAQ (reference sequence). With 9 bases removed from V and 5 bases from J, the gap between germline ends came to 13 bases. CDR3 length equals 13 residues. CDR3 sequence: CASNRDENEKLFF. Here the CDR3 DNA reads TGTGCCAGTAACAGAGACGAAAATGAAAAACTGTTTTTT.

The rearrangement joins TRBV15 to TRBJ2-1; 10 nucleotides agree with TRBD1. Looked up from germline, CDR1 is LNHNV and CDR2 is YYDKDF (reference sequence). J lost 3 bases, V lost 4 bases, and 9 bases had no gene match. The CDR3 length is 17 residues. This CDR3 is CATSMMTGGGYYNEQFF. The CDR3 DNA reads as TGTGCCACCAGCATGATGACAGGGGGCGGATACTACAATGAGCAGTTCTTC. The full variable domain, rest sourced from reference TRBV15 and TRBJ2-1, is DAMVIQNPRYQVTQFGKPVTLSCSQTLNHNVMYWYQQKSSQAPKLLFHYYDKDFNNEADTPDNFQSRRPNTSFCFLDIRSPGLGDTAMYLCATSMMTGGGYYNEQFFGPGTRLTVL.

This clonotype is a singleton in its sample. The CDR3 loop reads CASSPPSVSSYNEQFF. CDR3 nucleotides: TGTGCCAGCTCACCTCCTAGCGTGAGCTCCTACAATGAGCAGTTCTTC. The chain combines TRBV18 with TRBJ2-1; maybe TRBD2 (6 bases). The V gene's germline CDR1 is KGHSH and CDR2 LQKENI. The CDR3 runs to 16 residues. V shed 3 bases and J shed 0 bases, with 12 bases lying between them.

This rearrangement joins TRBV5-1 to TRBJ2-2, with D perhaps given as TRBD1 or TRBD2 (5 bases each). The CDR3 is 16 amino acids. Trimming cost V 0 bases and J 16 bases, with 25 bases left between them. Per germline, CDR1 SGHRS and CDR2 YFSETQ. The CDR3, as DNA: TGCGCCAGCAGCTTGGGACATCCGTTGGGGGAGATCTTTCCGTTTTTT. Amino acids: CASSLGHPLGEIFPFF.

The CDR3 bases are TGTGCCAGCAGCTTGTATGGGGACTCCCAAGAGACCCAGTACTTC. Translation gives CASSLYGDSQETQYF. The chain joins TRBV5-6 to TRBJ2-5; a weak D match, TRBD2 (6 bases). This CDR3 is 15 amino acids long. Trimming shortened V by 1 base and J by 1 base, and 11 bases separated the two germline ends. The germline CDR1 and CDR2 sequences are SGHDT and YYEEEE.

This clonotype was seen a few times. DNA for the CDR3: TGTGCCAGCAGCTTGGGGGAGAGACGGACCGGGGAGCTGTTTTTT. This sequence encodes CASSLGERRTGELFF. The J gene is TRBJ2-2, the V gene TRBV7-9; D is perhaps TRBD1 or TRBD2 (5 bases each). V gave up 3 bases and J gave up 5 bases, with 13 bases separating them. The CDR3 is 15 residues long. CDR1 and CDR2 from the germline V gene are SEHNR and FQNEAQ (reference sequence).

This clonotype turned up a few times. CDR3 sequence (DNA): TGTGCCAGCAGGGGAGCCGGGAGAGTGAACACTGAAGCTTTCTTT. Residues: CASRGAGRVNTEAFF. The chain is built from TRBV12-3 or TRBV12-4 and TRBJ1-1; D remains ambiguous. The CDR3 length is 15 residues. The V end was cut by 6 bases, the J end by 0 bases, with 14 bases between.

The J gene is TRBJ2-3, the V gene TRBV5-1, with TRBD1 as a possible D gene (6 bases). Trimming took 1 base from V and 2 from J, leaving 20 bases between them. The CDR3 sequence is 18 residues long. Per germline, CDR1 SGHRS and CDR2 YFSETQ. CDR3 sequence reads: CASSLSGGLSTITDTQYF. CDR3 in DNA: TGCGCCAGCAGCTTGTCTGGGGGCTTGTCCACCATCACAGATACGCAGTATTTT.

This clonotype was observed once. CDR3 region: CASSSRTFTGQGHADTQYF. CDR3 coding DNA: TGTGCCAGCAGCTCCCGCACCTTTACGGGACAGGGACACGCAGATACGCAGTATTTT. The chain carries TRBV7-9 and TRBJ2-3; TRBD1 matches 9 bases. Germline assignment: CDR1 SEHNR and CDR2 FQNEAQ (reference sequence). The CDR3 has 19 amino acids. V lost 4 bases and J lost 4; bases outside the gene matches: 18. The full variable domain, rest sourced from reference TRBV7-9 and TRBJ2-3, is DTGVSQNPRHKITKRGQNVTFRCDPISEHNRLYWYRQTLGQGPEFLTYFQNEAQLEKSRLLSDRFSAERPKGSFSTLEIQRTEQGDSAMYLCASSSRTFTGQGHADTQYFGPGTRLTVL.

The chain employs TRBV5-1 and TRBJ2-1; 12 positions match TRBD2. This CDR3 has 16 residues. V was clipped by 2 bases and J by 6 bases; unmatched bases: 6. Germline CDR1 reads SGHRS; CDR2 reads YFSETQ. CDR3 sequence (DNA): TGCGCCAGCAGCTTAGACGGACTAGCGGGAACCAATGAGCAGTTCTTC. Translated: CASSLDGLAGTNEQFF.

This clonotype has only a few counts. The chain couples TRBV5-4 to TRBJ2-3; D remains unclear. This CDR3 spans 14 amino acids. V lost 0 bases, J lost 1 base, and 6 bases lay in between. The V gene's germline CDR1 is SGHNT and CDR2 YYREEE (reference sequence). The CDR3 loop is CASSLEVGTDTQYF. CDR3 DNA: TGTGCCAGCAGCTTGGAGGTGGGCACAGATACGCAGTATTTT.

This rearrangement joins TRBV12-3 or TRBV12-4 to TRBJ1-2; 7 nucleotides match TRBD1. This CDR3 is built from 14 residues. J was trimmed by 4 bases and V by 6 bases; bases with no gene match: 8. DNA for the CDR3: TGTGCCAGCAGGGAAACAGGGGTGGTCTATGGCTACACCTTC. Its protein is CASRETGVVYGYTF.

The chain links TRBV7-9 to TRBJ2-7; D may be TRBD1 or TRBD2 (6 bases each). The V and J ends lost 10 bases and 5 bases respectively, with 18 bases between them. The germline V gene has CDR1 SEHNR and CDR2 FQNEAQ (reference sequence). The CDR3 covers 13 residues. DNA of the CDR3: TGTGCCACCGACGGGGGCTCTCTTAACGAGCAGTACTTC. Its translation is CATDGGSLNEQYF. The full variable domain, completed using reference TRBV7-9 and TRBJ2-7, is DTGVSQNPRHKITKRGQNVTFRCDPISEHNRLYWYRQTLGQGPEFLTYFQNEAQLEKSRLLSDRFSAERPKGSFSTLEIQRTEQGDSAMYLCATDGGSLNEQYFGPGTRLTVT.

J is TRBJ1-2 and V is TRBV4-3; D uncertain. Germline CDR1 is LGHNA and CDR2 is YSLEER. The V end lost 1 base, the J end lost 7 bases, and 10 bases lay between the germline ends. The CDR3 has 13 residues. CDR3 nucleotide sequence: TGCGCCAGCAGCCAAGTTAAGGGATCTGGCTACACCTTC. It yields the protein CASSQVKGSGYTF.

The V and J genes are TRBV27 and TRBJ2-2; D call uncertain. V was pared by 4 bases and J by 6 bases, with 15 bases between. Germline V gives CDR1 MNHEY, CDR2 SMNVEV (reference sequence). The length of the CDR3 is 15 residues. The CDR3 reads CASSSGFGLAGELFF. For the CDR3, the DNA is TGTGCCAGCAGTTCTGGATTTGGGTTGGCCGGGGAGCTGTTTTTT.

This chain joins TRBV4-3 and TRBJ2-1; 9 nucleotides match TRBD2. This CDR3 region has 18 residues. CDR1 and CDR2 from the germline V gene are LGHNA and YSLEER. The ends lost 0 bases at V and 0 bases at J; junction bases unmatched: 6. CDR3 sequence reads: CASSQDYDSGSSYNEQFF. For the CDR3, the DNA is TGCGCCAGCAGCCAAGATTATGATAGCGGGAGCTCCTACAATGAGCAGTTCTTC.

J is TRBJ1-2 and V is TRBV6-1, with D uncertain. CDR1 is MNHNS and CDR2 is SASEGT in the germline V gene. This CDR3 has 12 amino acids. Trimming left V 10 bases short and J 2 bases short, with 11 bases between. The CDR3 nucleotides read TGTGCCACCCTACACGGGAACTATGGCTACACCTTC. Translated, it gives CATLHGNYGYTF.